The 8 T cell receptor beta chains presented below share a single source sample, sequenced in a study of blood T cell repertoires in COVID-19. Sequenced by immunoSEQ multiplex PCR; TCRdb stores in-frame clones only, minus some. The table shows about 21,000 clones, with roughly 90% occurring only once. Sequencing input: peripheral blood. The receptors derive from a human donor in a cohort sampled during active COVID-19.

This clone was detected only once. The chain carries TRBV24-1 and TRBJ1-2, with a tentative D call TRBD1 (5 bases). The ends were cut back, 2 bases at V and 4 bases at J, with 10 bases in the middle. Germline V lookup: CDR1 KGHDR, CDR2 SFDVKD. This CDR3 is built from 14 residues. CDR3 nucleotides: TGTGCCACCAGTGATTCGAGAAGGGGCTATGGCTACACCTTC. Protein sequence: CATSDSRRGYGYTF.

The V and J genes are TRBV10-2 and TRBJ2-1; TRBD1 matches 8 bases. This CDR3 has 15 amino acids. Germline V lookup: CDR1 WSHSY, CDR2 SAAADI. The V and J ends lost 4 bases and 7 bases, in that order; junction bases with no gene match: 9. The DNA for the CDR3 is TGCGCCAGCAGTGGTGGAGGACAGGGAATAAATGAGCAGTTCTTC. Protein product: CASSGGGQGINEQFF.

The genes are TRBV7-8 and TRBJ2-7; D perhaps matches TRBD2 (6 bases). The germline CDR1 and CDR2 sequences are SGHVS and FQNEAQ. The V end lost 1 base, the J end lost 0 bases, and 13 bases lay between the germline ends. The length of the CDR3 is 16 residues. The CDR3 loop reads CASSLVGRGYSYEQYF. The CDR3 nucleotides are TGTGCCAGCAGCTTAGTGGGGCGGGGTTACTCCTACGAGCAGTACTTC. The variable domain in full, completed from reference TRBV7-8 and TRBJ2-7, reads GAGVSQSPRYKVAKRGQDVALRCDPISGHVSLFWYQQALGQGPEFLTYFQNEAQLDKSGLPSDRFFAERPEGSVSTLKIQRTQQEDSAVYLCASSLVGRGYSYEQYFGPGTRLTVT.

The chain has TRBV5-6 and TRBJ2-7, with TRBD1 matching over 12 bases. The CDR3 is 14 residues long. V lost 4 bases and J lost 2; bases outside the gene matches: 1. Germline loops: CDR1 SGHDT, CDR2 YYEEEE. CDR3 in DNA: TGTGCCAGCAGCGGGGACAGGGGGCCCTACGAGCAGTACTTC. Encoded protein: CASSGDRGPYEQYF.

The rearrangement joins TRBV10-3 to TRBJ1-4, with D maybe TRBD1 (5 bases). Germline CDR1 reads ENHRY; CDR2 reads SYGVKD. The CDR3 is 13 residues long. Trimming pared 6 bases from V and 4 bases from J, leaving 9 bases between. Here the CDR3 DNA reads TGTGCCATCAGGAGACAGATTAATGAAAAACTGTTTTTT. Translation: CAIRRQINEKLFF.

The chain links TRBV6-5 to TRBJ2-3; no clear D. Germline CDR1 MNHEY, CDR2 SVGAGI. CDR3 size: 14 residues. The germline V and J ends were trimmed by 7 bases and 1 base, with 12 bases remaining between them. CDR3 DNA: TGTGCCAGCAATTTTGCGGCCGGCACAGATACGCAGTATTTT. It translates to CASNFAAGTDTQYF.

The chain combines TRBV11-2 with TRBJ2-1; TRBD1 agrees at 8 bases. The germline gives CDR1 SGHAT, CDR2 FQNNGV. The CDR3 consists of 14 residues. J lost 7 bases, V lost 3 bases, and 5 bases had no gene match. In DNA, the CDR3 is TGTGCCAGCAGCTTTAGGACAGGGACTAATGAGCAGTTCTTC. It is translated as CASSFRTGTNEQFF.

In this sample, this clone turned up once. The rearrangement joins TRBV11-1 to TRBJ2-1, with 7 bases that match TRBD2. V lost 8 bases to trimming and J lost 4 bases; unmatched junction nucleotides: 11. The CDR3 length is 15 residues. Germline CDR1 is SGHAT and CDR2 is FQDESV (reference sequence). The CDR3 bases are TGTGCCAGCGGAGGGCGGGAGATGATTTACAATGAGCAGTTCTTC. The encoded protein is CASGGREMIYNEQFF. Combining the CDR3 with reference TRBV11-1 and TRBJ2-1 gives the whole variable domain EAEVAQSPRYKITEKSQAVAFWCDPISGHATLYWYRQILGQGPELLVQFQDESVVDDSQLPKDRFSAERLKGVDSTLKIQPAELGDSAMYLCASGGREMIYNEQFFGPGTRLTVL.